This T cell receptor (beta chain) was found in a study of T cells in Graves' hyperthyroidism and ophthalmopathy. Worth noting for this clonotype: No antigen is known for it.

Ophthalmopathy in the patients scored at least 3 on Clinical Activity Score and at least 4 on NOSPECS grade, lasting under 3 months. Uncontrolled infection, other autoimmune disease, pregnancy and lactation each barred patients from inclusion. Study results and caveats: A model of 13 V-J pairs discriminated ophthalmopathy from stable hyperthyroidism. Blood also showed most of the thyroid clonotypes that were expanded above 0.001.

TCR beta CDR3 region amplification was performed from RNA transcripts. An initial round of RT-PCR targeting the TCR CDR3 relied on the HTBI primer set. TCRdb itself ran the multiplex PCR reads through MiXCR, one entry per CDR3 protein. The profile shows 490,000 or so distinct CDR3 sequences, about 20% of them singletons. Sequenced input: blood. This clonotype originated in a woman aged 70-85 years with Graves' ophthalmopathy.

The CDR3 DNA sequence: TGTGCCAGCAGCTTAGTTTACGGGGAGACCCAGTACTTC. It encodes CASSLVYGETQYF. V gene TRBV7-2 combines with J gene TRBJ2-5; no clear D. Trimming took 1 base from V and 5 from J, leaving 8 bases between them. The CDR3 is 13 amino acids. Germline-derived CDR1 and CDR2 are SGHTA and FQGNSA.